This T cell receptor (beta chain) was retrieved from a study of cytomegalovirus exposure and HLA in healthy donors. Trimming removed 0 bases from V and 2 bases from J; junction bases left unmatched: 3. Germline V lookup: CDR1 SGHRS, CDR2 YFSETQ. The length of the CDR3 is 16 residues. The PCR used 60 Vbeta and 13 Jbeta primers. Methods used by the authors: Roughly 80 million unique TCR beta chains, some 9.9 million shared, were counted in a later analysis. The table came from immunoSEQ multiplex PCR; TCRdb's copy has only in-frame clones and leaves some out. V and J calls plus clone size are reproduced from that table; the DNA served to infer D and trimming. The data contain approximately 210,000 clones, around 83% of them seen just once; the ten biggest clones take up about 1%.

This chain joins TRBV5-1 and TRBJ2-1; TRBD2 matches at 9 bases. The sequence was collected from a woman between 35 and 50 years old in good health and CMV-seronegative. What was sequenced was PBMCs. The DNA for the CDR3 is TGCGCCAGCAGCTTGGGCGGGAGGGCCGCCTACAATGAGCAGTTCTTC. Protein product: CASSLGGRAAYNEQFF.